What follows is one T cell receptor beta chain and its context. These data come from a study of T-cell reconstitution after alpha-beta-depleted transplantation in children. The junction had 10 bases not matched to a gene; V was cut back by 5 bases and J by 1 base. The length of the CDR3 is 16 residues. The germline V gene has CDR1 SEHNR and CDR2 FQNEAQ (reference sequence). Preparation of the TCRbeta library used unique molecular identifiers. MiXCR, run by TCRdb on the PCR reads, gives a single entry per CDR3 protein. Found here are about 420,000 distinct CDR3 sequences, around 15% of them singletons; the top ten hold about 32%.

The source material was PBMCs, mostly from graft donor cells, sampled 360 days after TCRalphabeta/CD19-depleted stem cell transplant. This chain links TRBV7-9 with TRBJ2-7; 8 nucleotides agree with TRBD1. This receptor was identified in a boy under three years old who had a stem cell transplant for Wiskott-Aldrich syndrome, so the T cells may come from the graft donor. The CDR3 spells CASSTWTGLTSYEQYF. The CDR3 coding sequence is TGTGCCAGCAGCACCTGGACAGGGCTCACTTCCTACGAGCAGTACTTC.